This TCR beta chain was observed in a study of T cells after yellow fever vaccination. UMIs and a universal primer site were added when TCR cDNA was made by 5'RACE template switching. Each CDR3 protein gets one entry after TCRdb re-called the 5' RACE reads with MiXCR. The sample contains a few hundred thousand distinct CDR3 sequences, around 5.3% of which appear only once. Findings of the study overall: Abundant contaminating clonotypes from the bulk population could appear in FACS-sorted repertoires.

CDR3 length equals 16 residues. With 2 bases removed from V and 4 bases from J, the gap between germline ends came to 17 bases. Germline V gene data show CDR1 as SGHTA and CDR2 as FQGNSA. This clonotype appeared a few times. Its antigen is still unknown. Sample: CD4+ T cells sorted from PBMCs, taken on the day of the yellow fever booster vaccination. This rearrangement joins TRBV7-2 to TRBJ1-1, with D possibly being TRBD1 (6 bases). The sequence came from a man younger than 35 who received the YFV17D yellow fever vaccine. The DNA for the CDR3 is TGTGCCAGCAGCTTACCCGGGGGGCACGGTATCACTGAAGCTTTCTTT. It yields the protein CASSLPGGHGITEAFF.